The 18 T cell receptor beta chains listed next were all sequenced from one sample in a study of shared clonotypes between healthy human individuals. Libraries were prepared by immunoSEQ multiplex PCR; TCRdb keeps only in-frame clonotypes and omits some of them. The sample holds under 1,900,000 clones, just under 99% seen once. Sequencing used naive CD4+ T cells sorted from blood. Subset noted: CD45RA+ positively selected. These receptor sequences come from a man aged 30 to 45 in good health.

In its sample, this clone was seen once. CDR3 loop: CASSLYGRDPEAFF. DNA for the CDR3: TGTGCCAGCAGTTTATACGGCAGGGATCCTGAAGCTTTCTTT. V gene TRBV27 combines with J gene TRBJ1-1; D perhaps matches TRBD1 (5 bases). Germline V CDR1 and CDR2: MNHEY, SMNVEV (reference sequence). The V end lost 1 base, the J end lost 6 bases, and 12 bases lay between the germline ends. The CDR3 loop spans 14 amino acids.

The V and J genes are TRBV14 and TRBJ2-1; 10 bases are shared with TRBD2. Germline CDR1 and CDR2: SGHDN and FVKESK. V dropped 3 bases and J dropped 5; count of bases not matched to a gene: 19. This CDR3 spans 20 amino acids. CDR3 nucleotides: TGTGCCAGCAGCCACGGTTGGACAGGGCTAACTAGCGGGACTAACAATGAGCAGTTCTTC. This sequence encodes CASSHGWTGLTSGTNNEQFF. Based on the CDR3 plus reference TRBV14 and TRBJ2-1, the full variable domain is EAGVTQFPSHSVIEKGQTVTLRCDPISGHDNLYWYRRVMGKEIKFLLHFVKESKQDESGMPNNRFLAERTGGTYSTLKVQPAELEDSGVYFCASSHGWTGLTSGTNNEQFFGPGTRLTVL.

The V call is TRBV27, the J call TRBJ2-7, with D perhaps matching TRBD2 (6 bases). The germline CDR1 and CDR2 sequences are MNHEY and SMNVEV (reference sequence). With 3 bases removed from V and 4 bases from J, the gap between germline ends came to 13 bases. CDR3 length: 14 amino acids. The CDR3 loop is CASSLSWGVYEQYF. For the CDR3, the DNA is TGTGCCAGCAGTTTGTCGTGGGGGGTTTACGAGCAGTACTTC.

This clone was seen once. This sequence joins TRBV4-3 and TRBJ2-1; D is unresolved. The CDR3 runs 16 residues. V dropped 6 bases and J dropped 4 bases, with 19 bases sitting between them. From germline, CDR1 is LGHNA and CDR2 YSLEER. The CDR3 bases are TGCGCCAGCAGTAGGACGCCCTCTTCCCCGTACAATGAGCAGTTCTTC. Protein: CASSRTPSSPYNEQFF.

The chain is built from TRBV29-1 and TRBJ1-2, with D hard to call. The CDR3 has 13 residues. Per germline, CDR1 SQVTM and CDR2 ANQGSEA. Trimming took off 6 bases at V and 5 bases at J, with 16 bases between the two ends. The CDR3 nucleotides are TGCAGCGTCGAGGAACCCTGGGGTTATGGCTACACCTTC. It is translated as CSVEEPWGYGYTF.

The V gene is TRBV7-8, the J gene TRBJ2-6; weak D call: TRBD1 (5 bases). Trimming removed 2 bases from V and 0 bases from J, with 14 bases in between. CDR1 and CDR2 (germline): SGHVS, FQNEAQ. The CDR3 has 18 residues. The CDR3 reads CASSLFVRVTSGANVLTF. The CDR3 DNA reads TGTGCCAGCAGCTTATTCGTCAGGGTCACCTCTGGGGCCAACGTCCTGACTTTC.

The V gene is TRBV7-8, the J gene TRBJ2-6; 9 bases agree with TRBD1. This CDR3 comprises 19 residues. V shed 6 bases and J 2 bases; nucleotides not matched to a gene: 14. The germline V gene has CDR1 SGHVS and CDR2 FQNEAQ. The CDR3 bases are TGTGCCAGCAGTTTTGCCCCCGGGACAGGGTCAGCTGGGGCCAACGTCCTGACTTTC. Its translation is CASSFAPGTGSAGANVLTF. The whole variable domain, remainder taken from reference TRBV7-8 and TRBJ2-6, is GAGVSQSPRYKVAKRGQDVALRCDPISGHVSLFWYQQALGQGPEFLTYFQNEAQLDKSGLPSDRFFAERPEGSVSTLKIQRTQQEDSAVYLCASSFAPGTGSAGANVLTFGAGSRLTVL.

This chain connects TRBV27 to TRBJ2-7; D remains unclear. V gave up 0 bases and J gave up 3 bases, with 9 bases separating them. This CDR3 has 14 residues. CDR1 is MNHEY, CDR2 SMNVEV, per germline (reference sequence). For the CDR3, the DNA is TGTGCCAGCAGTTTATCGTGGCAAATCTACGAGCAGTACTTC. As protein: CASSLSWQIYEQYF.

This sequence joins TRBV7-6 and TRBJ2-2; 14 bases fit TRBD2. The CDR3 runs 16 residues. The germline V gene has CDR1 SGHVS and CDR2 FNYEAQ. Losses at the gene ends were 1 base for V and 6 bases for J; bases not matched to a gene: 1. CDR3 region: CASSLVGLAGAGELFF. CDR3 in DNA: TGTGCCAGCAGCTTAGTGGGACTAGCGGGAGCCGGGGAGCTGTTTTTT.

This clone was seen only once. Within the sample, other DNA sequences also encode this same CDR3. The chain is built from TRBV5-1 and TRBJ2-1; D uncertain. From germline, CDR1 is SGHRS and CDR2 YFSETQ. The V end lost 1 base, the J end lost 2 bases, and 7 bases lay between the germline ends. CDR3 length: 14 residues. The CDR3: CASSLSPTYNEQFF. The CDR3 nucleotides read TGCGCCAGCAGCTTGTCCCCCACCTACAATGAGCAGTTCTTC. The variable domain in full, completed from reference TRBV5-1 and TRBJ2-1, reads KAGVTQTPRYLIKTRGQQVTLSCSPISGHRSVSWYQQTPGQGLQFLFEYFSETQRNKGNFPGRFSGRQFSNSRSEMNVSTLELGDSALYLCASSLSPTYNEQFFGPGTRLTVL.

V usage is TRBV18 and J usage is TRBJ2-1, with TRBD2 matching over 10 bases. Losses at the gene ends were 3 bases for V and 8 bases for J; bases not matched to a gene: 7. The CDR3 length is 15 residues. Germline CDR1 reads KGHSH; CDR2 reads LQKENI. DNA for the CDR3: TGTGCCAGCTCACCCCGCCTAGCGGGAGTCGATGAGCAGTTCTTC. This sequence encodes CASSPRLAGVDEQFF.

V gene TRBV15 combines with J gene TRBJ2-3; D possibly corresponds to TRBD1 (5 bases). Trimming pared 4 bases from V and 4 bases from J, leaving 21 bases between. Germline CDR1 is LNHNV and CDR2 is YYDKDF (reference sequence). CDR3 length: 17 amino acids. The CDR3 DNA follows: TGTGCCACCAGCAATATTCTAGAGGCGTCAGGGCCAGATACGCAGTATTTT. It is translated as CATSNILEASGPDTQYF.

This clone appeared a single time. The V call is TRBV30, the J call TRBJ1-2; D remains ambiguous. Germline V gene sequence: CDR1 GTSNPN, CDR2 SVGIG (reference sequence). The CDR3 length is 10 residues. The V end lost 5 bases, the J end lost 4 bases, and 5 bases lay between the germline ends. The CDR3 loop reads CAWGVYGYTF. Here the CDR3 DNA reads TGTGCCTGGGGCGTCTATGGCTACACCTTC.

The chain carries TRBV5-5 and TRBJ2-1, with D perhaps matching TRBD2 (6 bases). CDR3 length: 14 amino acids. CDR1 and CDR2 (germline): SGHKS, YYEKEE (reference sequence). The ends were cut back, 1 base at V and 4 bases at J, with 9 bases in the middle. This CDR3 reads CASSLLATYNEQFF. CDR3 bases: TGTGCCAGCAGCTTGCTAGCGACTTACAATGAGCAGTTCTTC.

The J gene is TRBJ2-2, the V gene TRBV7-9; TRBD2 might be the D (5 bases). The germline V gene has CDR1 SEHNR and CDR2 FQNEAQ (reference sequence). The length of the CDR3 is 16 residues. The V gene lost 4 bases and the J gene lost 7 bases, with 19 bases spanning the gap. CDR3 in DNA: TGTGCCAGCAGCTCCGTTACTGGAGGTTTTGGCGGGGAGCTGTTTTTT. This encodes CASSSVTGGFGGELFF. The whole variable domain, remainder taken from reference TRBV7-9 and TRBJ2-2, is DTGVSQNPRHKITKRGQNVTFRCDPISEHNRLYWYRQTLGQGPEFLTYFQNEAQLEKSRLLSDRFSAERPKGSFSTLEIQRTEQGDSAMYLCASSSVTGGFGGELFFGEGSRLTVL.

Worth noting for this clone: At the DNA level, this CDR3 is encoded by other sequences in the same sample as well. The chain is built from TRBV28 and TRBJ2-7; D call uncertain. The CDR3 spans 12 residues. Per the germline V gene, CDR1 is MDHEN and CDR2 is SYDVKM. V was clipped by 11 bases and J by 3 bases, with 14 bases between them. The CDR3 DNA is TGTGCCTCTTCAGGTTATAGCTACGAGCAGTACTTC. As protein: CASSGYSYEQYF.

V usage is TRBV5-1 and J usage is TRBJ2-1, with D perhaps matching TRBD1 (5 bases). CDR1 SGHRS and CDR2 YFSETQ come from the germline V gene. This CDR3 has 15 amino acids. Trimming took 1 base from V and 7 from J, leaving 15 bases between them. Written as DNA, the CDR3 is TGCGCCAGCAGCTTGTCGGCCCTGGACATTAATGAGCAGTTCTTC. Translating gives CASSLSALDINEQFF.

The gene calls are TRBV6-5 and TRBJ2-6; D is unclear. Trimming removed 4 bases from V and 2 bases from J, with 0 bases in between. The CDR3 sequence is 12 residues long. The germline V gene encodes CDR1 MNHEY and CDR2 SVGAGI. CDR3 residues: CASSSGANVLTF. The CDR3 DNA follows: TGTGCCAGCAGTTCTGGGGCCAACGTCCTGACTTTC.